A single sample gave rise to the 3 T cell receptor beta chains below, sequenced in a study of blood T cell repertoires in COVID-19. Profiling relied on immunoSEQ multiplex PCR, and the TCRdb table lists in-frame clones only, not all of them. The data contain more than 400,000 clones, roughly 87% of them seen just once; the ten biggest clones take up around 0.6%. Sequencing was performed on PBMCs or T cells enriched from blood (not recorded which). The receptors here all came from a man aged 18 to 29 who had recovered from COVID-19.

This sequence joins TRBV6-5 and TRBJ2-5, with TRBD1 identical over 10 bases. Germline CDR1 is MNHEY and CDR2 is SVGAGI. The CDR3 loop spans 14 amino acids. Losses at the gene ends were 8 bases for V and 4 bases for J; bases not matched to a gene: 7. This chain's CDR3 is CASQTGGVGETQYF. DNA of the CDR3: TGTGCCAGCCAGACAGGGGGCGTGGGAGAGACCCAGTACTTC.

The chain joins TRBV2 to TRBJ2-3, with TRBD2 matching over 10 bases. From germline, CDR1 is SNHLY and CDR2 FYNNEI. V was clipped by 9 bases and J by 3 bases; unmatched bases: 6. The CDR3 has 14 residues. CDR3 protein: CARDLAGDTDTQYF. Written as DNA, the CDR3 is TGTGCCAGGGACCTAGCGGGAGATACAGATACGCAGTATTTT.

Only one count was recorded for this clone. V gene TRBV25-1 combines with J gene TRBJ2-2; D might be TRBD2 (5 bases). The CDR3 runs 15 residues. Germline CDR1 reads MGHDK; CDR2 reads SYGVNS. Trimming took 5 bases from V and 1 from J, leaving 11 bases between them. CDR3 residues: CASSSGPMNTGELFF. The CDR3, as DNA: TGTGCCAGCAGTAGCGGCCCCATGAACACCGGGGAGCTGTTTTTT.